The present TCR beta chain was sequenced within a study of blood T cell repertoires in COVID-19 (dated by TCRdb to about 2020). About the full investigation: Collaborator samples came from the United States, Italy and Spain and covered acute and convalescent phases of COVID-19. The samples were drawn from the first 160 participants of the ongoing ImmuneRACE study and from about 1,200 subjects provided by 6 global collaborators. The sample metadata nearly always contained a de-identified subject ID, COVID-19 status, age in years and sex. The dataset comprised deeply sampled blood TCRbeta repertoires from subjects exposed to, actively infected with, or recovered from COVID-19. A freely available public database, intended as a resource for researchers studying the immune response to SARS-CoV-2, is where the repertoires were released. Where available, HLA class I and class II types were taken from metadata supplied by the sample provider and were not determined by assay-based typing. The material from the prospective study consisted of cDNA or gDNA derived from T cells, B-cell-depleted T cells, or PBMCs. Study-level results and caveats: How much clinical and demographic metadata was included differed by source and by participant, and the metadata was provided uncurated.

On this clone itself: Its binding antigen is unknown. No clone much larger than this one lies a single base away; base qualities are absent.

The collaborating institutions used their own protocols to collect whole blood in K2EDTA tubes. For TCRbeta analysis, collaborators shipped samples in one of three forms: frozen whole blood, isolated PBMCs, or DNA extracted from either of those sample types. The CDR1 and CDR2 encoded by the germline V gene are SGHRS and YFSETQ. The V and J ends are trimmed by 0 bases and 5 bases, leaving 11 bases between them. Including the terminal cysteine and phenylalanine, the CDR3 comprises 14 residues. Here the CDR3 DNA is all that survives: 42 bases in frame from base 1. TCRbeta CDR3 regions were amplified from genomic DNA using the immunoSEQ Assay, a bias-controlled multiplex PCR. The published analysis was carried out like this. Nucleated cell counts per sample were estimated from amplification of reference gene primers within the assay. To quantify the absolute abundance of each unique TCRbeta CDR3 rearrangement, sequence reads were collapsed and filtered. For each sample, productive Simpson clonality was calculated as the square root of Simpson's diversity index over productive rearrangements. TCRdb holds this immuneACCESS table with in-frame rearrangements only. Some clones are missing; in checked studies, unresolved V genes explain under half, and the rest has no known cause. V, J and clone size derive from that table, while D and trimming were established from the DNA sequence. The table for this sample lists approximately 150,000 clones; approximately 90% of them were counted only once. The top ten constitute more than 15% of the sample.

This receptor was identified in a man aged 50-59 years with active or convalescent COVID-19. This chain is built from TRBV5-1 and TRBJ1-1, with the D gene call left open. The source material was peripheral blood. The bases are TGCGCCAGCAGCTTGGTGTTCGGGTCTACTGAAGCTTTCTTT. It translates as CASSLVFGSTEAFF.